This T cell receptor beta chain stems from a study of cytomegalovirus exposure and HLA in healthy donors. Germline values: CDR1 MGHDK, CDR2 SYGVNS. Trimming removed 3 bases at V and 9 bases at J, with 14 bases between. This CDR3 is 13 amino acids long. Study conclusions and caveats: In a later analysis, specific HLA alleles were associated with 15,000 to 20,000 TCR beta sequences at a 0.05 false discovery rate. A later look showed TCR association rates differing by HLA locus, highest for DRB1 and lowest for HLA-C.

Each donor was nominally healthy when sampled (though unrecorded immune exposures were likely). Concerning this clone: The target antigen is unknown.

Vbeta (60) and Jbeta (13) primers were used in the PCR. Only in-frame clones appear in the TCRdb table, and some are missing; sequencing was by immunoSEQ multiplex PCR. Of 150,000 to 200,000 clones in the sample, roughly 87% were seen once. This chain uses TRBV25-1 with TRBJ1-1, with a tentative D call TRBD1 (5 bases). The sequencing sample was made of PBMCs. This sequence originates from a girl aged 10 to 17 in good health and CMV-seropositive. CDR3 residues: CASSEQIRTKAFF. In nucleotides, the CDR3 is TGTGCCAGCAGTGAGCAAATTAGGACAAAAGCTTTCTTT.